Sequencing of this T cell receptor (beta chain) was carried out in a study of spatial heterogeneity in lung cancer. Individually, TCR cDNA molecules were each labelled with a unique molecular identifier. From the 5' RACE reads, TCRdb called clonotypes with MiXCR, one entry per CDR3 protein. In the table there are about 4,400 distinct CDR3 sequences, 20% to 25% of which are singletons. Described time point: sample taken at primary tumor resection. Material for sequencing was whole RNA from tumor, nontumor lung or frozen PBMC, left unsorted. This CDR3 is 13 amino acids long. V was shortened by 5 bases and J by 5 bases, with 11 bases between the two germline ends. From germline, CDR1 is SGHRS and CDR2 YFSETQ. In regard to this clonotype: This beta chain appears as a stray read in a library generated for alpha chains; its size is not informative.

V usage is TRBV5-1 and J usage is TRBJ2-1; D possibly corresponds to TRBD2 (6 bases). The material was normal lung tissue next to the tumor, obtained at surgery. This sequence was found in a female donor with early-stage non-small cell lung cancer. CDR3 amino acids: CASRRDQDNEQFF. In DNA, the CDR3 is TGCGCCAGCAGGCGGGACCAAGACAATGAGCAGTTCTTC.